The sequence of this T cell receptor (beta chain) was determined in a study of beta chain features in type 1 diabetes. Donors contributed one heparinised blood draw apiece, averaging around 120 mL. Sorted CD4+ subsets: naive, central memory, regulatory, stem cell-like memory (CD45RO/CCR7/CD25/CD127/CD95/CD27 panel). The isolated RNA, all of it, was reverse transcribed, so expressed TCRB transcripts were what got sequenced. Sequenced naive, central memory and regulatory T cell samples produced an average of roughly 3.5 million reads. The protocol was immunoSEQ multiplex PCR, while the TCRdb copy is restricted to in-frame clones and leaves out a portion. The profile covers hundreds of thousands of clones, with 11% to 15% appearing a single time and approximately 0.043% taken by the ten largest. V lost 5 bases, J lost 4 bases, and 14 bases lay in between. The CDR3 is made up of 15 amino acids. Germline CDR1 is MNHEY and CDR2 is SVGAGI.

Regarding the study as a whole: The naive, central memory and Treg TCRB repertoires looked more alike in patients than they did in healthy donors. Researchers report that Type 1 diabetes patients had moderately but significantly shorter TCRB CDR3s across all four CD4+ subsets.

Notes on this clone: What it binds is not known.

The sequencing sample was made of naive CD4+ T cells from blood. This chain connects TRBV6-5 to TRBJ2-2, with D possibly being TRBD1 (7 bases). This clonotype was sampled from a man in his late teens or twenties with type 1 diabetes. CDR3: CASSRQGGSTGELFF. The CDR3 DNA reads TGTGCCAGCAGTCGTCAGGGGGGTTCCACCGGGGAGCTGTTTTTT.